A selection of T cell receptor beta chains follows, all from one sample in a study of response to subunit inactivated influenza vaccine. A single record per CDR3 protein comes from TCRdb applying MiXCR to the RT-PCR reads. The sample carries roughly 780,000 distinct CDR3 sequences, approximately 17% recorded once. Sequencing was performed on PBMCs from blood, taken more than 4 days after vaccination. All receptors derive from a man over 45 who received an inactivated influenza vaccine. CDR3s include the opening cysteine and the closing phenylalanine or tryptophan. A D gene is named only where the DNA matches it firmly. Some rows mark clone size as missing; the rest say once, few, many or name a class of expanded clone.

V: TRBV6-1
D: TRBD1
size: few
J: TRBJ2-1
CDR3: CASSTAGGYEQFF
DNA: TGTGCCAGCAGTACAGCAGGGGGCTATGAGCAGTTCTTC

V: TRBV15
D: -
size: few
J: TRBJ2-5
CDR3: CATSLQPGRQETQYF
DNA: TGTGCCACCAGTCTTCAGCCGGGACGCCAAGAGACCCAGTACTTC

V: TRBV6-5
D: -
size: once
J: TRBJ2-5
CDR3: CASSYLGEETQYF
DNA: TGTGCCAGCAGTTACCTGGGAGAAGAGACCCAGTACTTC

V: TRBV28
D: TRBD1
size: few
J: TRBJ2-7
CDR3: CASSPTQGPRVQYF
DNA: TGTGCCAGCAGTCCCACACAGGGGCCCCGGGTGCAGTACTTC

V: TRBV5-5
D: TRBD1
size: few
J: TRBJ1-6
CDR3: CASSPGQARNSPLHF
DNA: TGTGCCAGCAGCCCCGGACAGGCCCGCAATTCACCCCTCCACTTT

V: TRBV12-3/TRBV12-4
D: -
size: -
J: TRBJ1-2
CDR3: CASSGFGRNYGYTF
DNA: TGTGCCAGCAGTGGCTTCGGCCGCAACTATGGCTACACCTTC

V: TRBV12-3/TRBV12-4
D: TRBD1
size: many
J: TRBJ2-5
CDR3: CASRWTGGTETQYF
DNA: TGTGCCAGCAGGTGGACAGGGGGGACAGAGACCCAGTACTTC

V: TRBV20-1
D: -
size: -
J: TRBJ1-2
CDR3: CSAPPRSNYGYTF
DNA: TGCAGCGCCCCACCGAGGAGTAACTATGGCTACACCTTC

V: TRBV12-3/TRBV12-4
D: -
size: -
J: TRBJ2-3
CDR3: CASSPPLGRLPDTQYF
DNA: TGTGCCAGCAGTCCCCCCTTGGGTAGACTCCCAGATACGCAGTATTTT

V: TRBV3-1
D: -
size: -
J: TRBJ2-3
CDR3: CASSQHRIADTQYF
DNA: TGTGCCAGCAGCCAACATCGGATCGCAGATACGCAGTATTTT

V: TRBV6-2/TRBV6-3
D: -
size: few
J: TRBJ2-6
CDR3: CASSYEGSGANVLTF
DNA: TGTGCCAGCAGTTATGAAGGTTCTGGGGCCAACGTCCTGACTTTC

V: TRBV20-1
D: -
size: -
J: TRBJ2-4
CDR3: CSAPTGTGNIQYF
DNA: TGCAGTGCTCCTACCGGGACGGGGAACATTCAGTACTTC

V: TRBV28
D: TRBD2
size: -
J: TRBJ2-7
CDR3: CASRGSGTSYEQYF
DNA: TGTGCCAGCAGAGGTAGCGGGACCTCCTACGAGCAGTACTTC

V: TRBV7-2
D: TRBD1
size: few
J: TRBJ2-3
CDR3: CASSLMGTGDTDTQYF
DNA: TGTGCCAGCAGCCTCATGGGGACAGGGGACACAGATACGCAGTATTTT

V: TRBV12-3/TRBV12-4
D: -
size: -
J: TRBJ1-4
CDR3: CASSFSGPGEKLFF
DNA: TGTGCCAGCAGTTTTAGTGGTCCAGGGGAAAAACTGTTTTTT

V: TRBV7-9
D: TRBD1
size: -
J: TRBJ2-7
CDR3: CASSYTAGQDYEQYF
DNA: TGTGCCAGCAGCTATACGGCGGGACAGGACTACGAGCAGTACTTC

V: TRBV12-3/TRBV12-4
D: TRBD2
size: -
J: TRBJ2-2
CDR3: CASSPSGGVTGELFF
DNA: TGTGCCAGCAGTCCTAGCGGGGGGGTTACCGGGGAGCTGTTTTTT

V: TRBV7-2
D: TRBD2
size: -
J: TRBJ2-7
CDR3: CASSQAGLGIYEQYF
DNA: TGTGCCAGCAGCCAAGCGGGACTAGGAATCTACGAGCAGTACTTC

V: TRBV7-8
D: TRBD1
size: -
J: TRBJ2-2
CDR3: CASSFRTGPNTGELFF
DNA: TGTGCCAGCAGCTTCCGGACAGGTCCTAACACCGGGGAGCTGTTTTTT

V: TRBV12-3/TRBV12-4
D: -
size: few
J: TRBJ2-6
CDR3: CASSPGTTGANVLTF
DNA: TGTGCCAGCAGCCCAGGGACGACTGGGGCCAACGTCCTGACTTTC

V: TRBV7-2
D: -
size: -
J: TRBJ2-7
CDR3: CASSQPVGYEQYF
DNA: TGTGCCAGCAGCCAACCTGTTGGCTACGAGCAGTACTTC

V: TRBV20-1
D: TRBD2
size: -
J: TRBJ2-3
CDR3: CSASKREGSNTQYF
DNA: TGCAGTGCTAGTAAGCGGGAAGGGTCGAATACGCAGTATTTT

V: TRBV7-9
D: TRBD2
size: -
J: TRBJ2-1
CDR3: CASSWLGSGRDNEQFF
DNA: TGTGCCAGCAGCTGGCTTGGTAGCGGGAGGGACAATGAGCAGTTCTTC

V: TRBV11-2
D: TRBD2
size: -
J: TRBJ2-7
CDR3: CASSAGGLAGYEQYF
DNA: TGTGCCAGCAGCGCCGGGGGACTAGCGGGCTACGAGCAGTACTTC

V: TRBV7-2
D: -
size: many
J: TRBJ2-3
CDR3: CASSLVRTDTQYF
DNA: TGTGCCAGCAGTTTAGTGCGCACAGATACGCAGTATTTT

V: TRBV4-1
D: -
size: -
J: TRBJ2-7
CDR3: CASSPKTGMSYEQYF
DNA: TGCGCCAGCAGCCCTAAGACAGGCATGTCCTACGAGCAGTACTTC

V: TRBV27
D: -
size: -
J: TRBJ1-2
CDR3: CASSPRQGGYGYTF
DNA: TGTGCCAGCAGTCCTCGGCAGGGAGGCTATGGCTACACCTTC

V: TRBV25-1
D: TRBD1
size: few
J: TRBJ2-2
CDR3: CASSPRDRGASGELFF
DNA: TGTGCCAGCAGTCCACGGGACAGGGGGGCCTCCGGGGAGCTGTTTTTT

V: TRBV4-2
D: -
size: -
J: TRBJ1-5
CDR3: CASSQGVEFYNQPQHF
DNA: TGTGCCAGCAGCCAAGGGGTGGAATTCTACAATCAGCCCCAGCATTTT

V: TRBV3-1
D: -
size: -
J: TRBJ1-2
CDR3: CASSGAVKTGSRVYGYTF
DNA: TGTGCCAGCAGCGGTGCGGTGAAAACAGGGTCCAGGGTCTATGGCTACACCTTC

V: TRBV14
D: -
size: -
J: TRBJ2-7
CDR3: CASSQDQARGYEQYF
DNA: TGTGCCAGCAGCCAAGATCAAGCTAGAGGCTACGAGCAGTACTTC

V: TRBV2
D: -
size: -
J: TRBJ2-7
CDR3: CASSEGRNGYEQYF
DNA: TGTGCCAGCAGTGAGGGAAGGAACGGCTACGAGCAGTACTTC

V: TRBV28
D: TRBD1
size: -
J: TRBJ2-1
CDR3: CASSAPGTGINEQFF
DNA: TGTGCCAGCAGTGCCCCCGGGACAGGAATAAATGAGCAGTTCTTC